These T cell receptor beta chains were read from a single sample in a study of OX40 agonist ivuxolimab in advanced cancers. Libraries were prepared by immunoSEQ multiplex PCR; TCRdb keeps only in-frame clonotypes and omits some of them. The sample comprises almost 80,000 clones, about nine tenths of which are singletons, and roughly 0.22% rests with the top ten. Sample: CD4+ or CD8+ T cells sorted from blood, taken in a trial of the OX40 agonist ivuxolimab. The receptors here all came from an adult with an advanced solid tumor such as melanoma, head and neck, liver or kidney cancer. Each CDR3 is given with its conserved first and last residue. A D gene is named only where the DNA matches it firmly. A row's size may be missing; if present it is once, few, many or a size class.

V,length,D,J,size,CDR3,DNA
TRBV5-1,18,TRBD1,TRBJ2-7,few,CASSSTGQGYRSSYEQYF,TGCGCCAGCAGCTCAACTGGACAGGGCTATCGAAGCTCCTACGAGCAGTACTTC
TRBV19,15,.,TRBJ2-7,.,CASSIKWRDSYEQYF,TGTGCCAGTAGTATAAAGTGGCGGGACTCCTACGAGCAGTACTTC
TRBV18,15,TRBD2,TRBJ2-5,.,CASSQGLAGEETQYF,TGTGCCAGCTCACAGGGACTAGCGGGAGAAGAGACCCAGTACTTC
TRBV7-8,15,.,TRBJ1-5,.,CASSKTNSDNQPQHF,TGTGCCAGCAGCAAAACAAACAGTGACAATCAGCCCCAGCATTTT
TRBV27,13,.,TRBJ1-5,.,CASSVKGDQPQHF,TGTGCCAGCAGCGTAAAAGGTGATCAGCCCCAGCATTTT
TRBV5-1,14,.,TRBJ2-7,.,CASSTAGKAYEQYF,TGCGCCAGCAGCACCGCCGGGAAAGCCTACGAGCAGTACTTC
TRBV18,13,TRBD2,TRBJ2-3,once,CASSGTSGDTQYF,TGTGCCAGCTCGGGGACTAGCGGGGATACGCAGTATTTT
TRBV5-5,14,.,TRBJ2-6,once,CASSPGTPSNVLTF,TGTGCCAGCAGCCCCGGGACCCCTTCAAACGTCCTGACTTTC
TRBV5-8,13,.,TRBJ2-7,.,CASSFRGWYEQYF,TGTGCCAGCAGCTTTAGGGGATGGTACGAGCAGTACTTC
TRBV4-1,15,.,TRBJ1-4,once,CASSQERVRREKLFF,TGCGCCAGCAGCCAAGAGAGGGTGCGCCGGGAAAAACTGTTTTTT
TRBV7-6,16,.,TRBJ2-2,.,CASSLLSAPNTGELFF,TGTGCCAGCAGCTTATTATCGGCCCCGAACACCGGGGAGCTGTTTTTT
TRBV11-3,15,TRBD1,TRBJ2-1,once,CASSPTSGTGYEQFF,TGTGCCAGCAGCCCGACGAGCGGGACAGGGTATGAGCAGTTCTTC
TRBV5-4,16,.,TRBJ2-5,.,CASTSWGDRSQETQYF,TGTGCCAGCACCTCCTGGGGGGATCGATCACAAGAGACCCAGTACTTC
TRBV5-8,15,.,TRBJ1-2,.,CASSLALGQVYGYTF,TGTGCCAGCAGCTTGGCCCTCGGGCAGGTCTATGGCTACACCTTC
TRBV5-1,14,.,TRBJ1-1,.,CASSTSGDMGGAFF,TGCGCCAGCAGCACCTCAGGGGACATGGGCGGGGCTTTCTTT
TRBV11-2,14,.,TRBJ1-1,.,CASSLGTFSTEAFF,TGTGCCAGCAGCCTTGGTACTTTCTCCACTGAAGCTTTCTTT
TRBV9,15,.,TRBJ1-3,.,CASSVGGGSGNTIYF,TGTGCCAGCAGCGTAGGGGGAGGATCTGGAAACACCATATATTTT
TRBV7-9,15,TRBD1,TRBJ2-4,.,CASSWTGGDKNIQYF,TGTGCCAGCAGCTGGACAGGGGGGGACAAAAACATTCAGTACTTC
TRBV5-1,15,TRBD2,TRBJ2-7,.,CASTKREEGLDEQYF,TGCGCCAGCACTAAGCGGGAGGAGGGTTTGGACGAGCAGTACTTC
TRBV11-3,13,.,TRBJ1-2,.,CASSWDRGYGYTF,TGTGCCAGCAGCTGGGACCGGGGCTATGGCTACACCTTC
TRBV18,15,TRBD1,TRBJ2-5,.,CASSPRQGKGETQYF,TGTGCCAGCTCACCGCGACAGGGTAAGGGAGAGACCCAGTACTTC
TRBV27,17,TRBD2,TRBJ2-7,.,CPQQPSPRLAGDYEQYF,TGTCCGCAGCAGCCGAGCCCCCGACTAGCGGGAGACTACGAGCAGTACTTC
TRBV6-1,10,.,TRBJ1-2,few,CASRDLGYTF,TGTGCCAGCAGGGACCTTGGCTACACCTTC
TRBV7-9,14,.,TRBJ2-2,.,CASSQRTETGELFF,TGTGCCAGCAGTCAGAGGACAGAAACCGGGGAGCTGTTTTTT
TRBV15,13,TRBD1,TRBJ1-3,.,CATQGARGNTIYF,TGTGCCACCCAGGGGGCAAGAGGAAACACCATATATTTT
TRBV19,15,TRBD2,TRBJ2-1,.,CASTQGLAGGNEQFF,TGTGCCAGTACTCAGGGGCTAGCGGGAGGCAATGAGCAGTTCTTC
TRBV15,17,TRBD2,TRBJ2-5,.,CATSRDPGLAGVETQYF,TGTGCCACCAGCAGAGATCCGGGGCTAGCGGGAGTCGAGACCCAGTACTTC
TRBV7-9,16,.,TRBJ2-2,.,CASSLEGGRQHGKLFF,TGTGCCAGCAGCTTAGAGGGAGGCAGGCAACACGGAAAGCTGTTTTTT
TRBV14,13,.,TRBJ2-1,.,CASSQVRDRGLFF,TGTGCCAGCAGCCAAGTTAGGGATCGGGGTTTGTTCTTC
TRBV6-5,14,TRBD1,TRBJ1-1,.,CASRKYQGAAEAFF,TGTGCCAGCAGGAAATATCAGGGGGCCGCTGAAGCTTTCTTT
TRBV18,17,TRBD2,TRBJ2-7,.,CASSPRGLAPSSYEQYF,TGTGCCAGCTCACCAAGGGGACTAGCGCCAAGCTCCTACGAGCAGTACTTC
TRBV28,14,.,TRBJ2-7,.,CASSLGGTGGEQYF,TGTGCCAGCAGTTTGGGGGGTACCGGGGGCGAGCAGTACTTC
TRBV11-3,15,TRBD1,TRBJ2-5,.,CASSPPGQGRETQYF,TGTGCCAGCAGCCCACCGGGACAGGGGCGGGAGACCCAGTACTTC
TRBV4-2,13,.,TRBJ1-5,few,CASSLRRGQPQHF,TGTGCCAGCAGCCTGAGAAGGGGTCAGCCCCAGCATTTT
TRBV11-3,18,.,TRBJ2-1,.,CASSLDQSGSSSYNEQFF,TGTGCCAGCAGCTTAGATCAGAGCGGGTCCAGCTCCTACAATGAGCAGTTCTTC
TRBV5-1,15,.,TRBJ1-2,.,CASSNSDGHNYGYTF,TGCGCCAGCAGCAATTCCGACGGACATAACTATGGCTACACCTTC
TRBV28,15,TRBD2,TRBJ2-7,.,CASSLYSGSSYEQYF,TGTGCCAGCAGTCTCTACAGCGGGAGCTCCTACGAGCAGTACTTC
TRBV18,16,TRBD1,TRBJ1-1,.,CASSPGQGYSNTEAFF,TGTGCCAGCTCACCGGGACAGGGCTATTCGAACACTGAAGCTTTCTTT
TRBV7-9,13,.,TRBJ2-7,.,CASSPSASYEQYF,TGTGCCAGCAGCCCATCGGCTTCCTACGAGCAGTACTTC
TRBV2,16,.,TRBJ2-3,.,CASSTTPPSLTDTQYF,TGTGCCAGCAGTACCACCCCCCCTAGTTTGACAGATACGCAGTATTTT
TRBV6-6,14,.,TRBJ1-1,.,CASRLRQVLAEAFF,TGTGCCAGCAGGTTACGACAGGTTCTCGCTGAAGCTTTCTTT
TRBV29-1,14,TRBD2,TRBJ2-5,.,CSVAAGGGKATQYF,TGCAGCGTCGCAGCGGGAGGGGGGAAGGCGACCCAGTACTTC
TRBV28,14,TRBD2,TRBJ2-1,.,CASSLGTRYNEQFF,TGTGCCAGCAGTTTAGGGACTAGATACAATGAGCAGTTCTTC
TRBV5-8,16,TRBD2,TRBJ2-2,.,CASSRTSGSLAGELFF,TGTGCCAGCAGCAGAACTAGCGGGAGTCTCGCCGGGGAGCTGTTTTTT
TRBV5-1,13,.,TRBJ2-1,.,CASSLAGNNEQFF,TGCGCCAGCAGCTTGGCCGGGAACAATGAGCAGTTCTTC
TRBV7-2,16,.,TRBJ2-1,.,CASSLIGVGTRNEQFF,TGTGCCAGCAGCTTGATCGGTGTGGGGACACGGAATGAGCAGTTCTTC
TRBV7-9,12,.,TRBJ2-6,.,CASSAGANVLTF,TGTGCCAGCAGCGCTGGGGCCAACGTCCTGACTTTC
TRBV6-6,15,TRBD1,TRBJ2-1,.,CASSSRQGFYNEQFF,TGTGCCAGCAGTTCTCGACAGGGTTTTTACAATGAGCAGTTCTTC
TRBV7-2,14,.,TRBJ1-1,few,CASSPGPWNTEAFF,TGTGCCAGCAGCCCAGGACCGTGGAACACTGAAGCTTTCTTT
TRBV18,14,TRBD2,TRBJ2-7,.,CASSPTGRAVEQYF,TGTGCCAGCTCACCAACCGGGAGGGCCGTCGAGCAGTACTTC
TRBV6-5,14,TRBD1,TRBJ1-6,.,CASSYGQGRSPLHF,TGTGCCAGCAGTTACGGACAGGGACGTTCACCCCTCCACTTT
TRBV4-1,14,.,TRBJ2-3,.,CASSQDRGRDTQYF,TGCGCCAGCAGCCAAGATAGGGGGAGGGATACGCAGTATTTT
TRBV4-3,14,.,TRBJ1-1,.,CASSQDRGLAEAFF,TGCGCCAGCAGCCAAGATCGAGGGTTGGCTGAAGCTTTCTTT
TRBV28,15,.,TRBJ1-5,once,CASSFDSNSNQPQHF,TGTGCCAGCAGTTTCGACAGCAATAGCAATCAGCCCCAGCATTTT
TRBV10-3,20,TRBD1,TRBJ1-3,.,CAISGGGTGQPINSGNTIYF,TGTGCCATCAGTGGCGGGGGAACGGGACAGCCCATTAATTCTGGAAACACCATATATTTT